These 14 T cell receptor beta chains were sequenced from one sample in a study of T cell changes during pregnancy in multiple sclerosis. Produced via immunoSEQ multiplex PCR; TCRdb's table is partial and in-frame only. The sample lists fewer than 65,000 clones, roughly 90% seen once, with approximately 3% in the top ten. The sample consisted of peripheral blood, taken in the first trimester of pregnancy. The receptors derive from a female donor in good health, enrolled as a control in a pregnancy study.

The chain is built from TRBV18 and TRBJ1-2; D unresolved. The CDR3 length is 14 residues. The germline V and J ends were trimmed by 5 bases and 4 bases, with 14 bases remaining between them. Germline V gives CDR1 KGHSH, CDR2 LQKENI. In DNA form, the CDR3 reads TGTGCCAGCTCATCCTCCCAGAACCCCTATGGCTACACCTTC. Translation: CASSSSQNPYGYTF.

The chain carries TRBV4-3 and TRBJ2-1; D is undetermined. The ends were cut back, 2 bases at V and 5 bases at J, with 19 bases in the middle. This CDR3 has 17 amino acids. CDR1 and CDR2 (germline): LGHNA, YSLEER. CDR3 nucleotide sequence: TGCGCCAGCAGCCAAACTCCCCAGAGGTGGCAGAACAATGAGCAGTTCTTC. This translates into CASSQTPQRWQNNEQFF.

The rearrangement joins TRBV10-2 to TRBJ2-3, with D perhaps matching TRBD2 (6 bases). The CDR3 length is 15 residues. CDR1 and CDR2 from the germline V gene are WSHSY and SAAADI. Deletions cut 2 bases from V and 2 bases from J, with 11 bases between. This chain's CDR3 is CASSEGGRLTDTQYF. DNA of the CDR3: TGCGCCAGCAGTGAGGGAGGGAGACTCACAGATACGCAGTATTTT.

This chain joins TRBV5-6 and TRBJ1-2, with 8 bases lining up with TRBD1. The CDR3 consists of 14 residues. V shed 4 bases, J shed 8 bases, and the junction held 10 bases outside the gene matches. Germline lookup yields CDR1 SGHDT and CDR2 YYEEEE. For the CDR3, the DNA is TGTGCCAGCAGCAAAGGGACAGGTCGTCGGGGCTACACCTTC. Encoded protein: CASSKGTGRRGYTF.

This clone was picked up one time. DNA for the CDR3: TGTGCTAGCGCGGGAGGGGGACAAGAGACCCAGTACTTC. Amino acid sequence: CASAGGGQETQYF. This chain links TRBV12-5 with TRBJ2-5, with 9 bases matching TRBD2. Germline-derived CDR1 and CDR2 are LGHNT and FRNRAP. The J segment lost 2 bases and the V segment lost 9 bases, leaving 4 bases of the junction unmatched. The CDR3 is 13 residues long. Filled out from reference TRBV12-5 and TRBJ2-5, the complete variable domain reads DARVTQTPRHKVTEMGQEVTMRCQPILGHNTVFWYRQTMMQGLELLAYFRNRAPLDDSGMPKDRFSAEMPDATLATLKIQPSEPRDSAVYFCASAGGGQETQYFGPGTRLLVL.

CDR3 coding DNA: TGCGCCAGCAGCCTGGGACAGGTCCTCCGCAGGGACACTGAAGCTTTCTTT. Translation gives CASSLGQVLRRDTEAFF. This chain uses TRBV4-1 with TRBJ1-1, with 8 bases that match TRBD1. The germline V gene encodes CDR1 MGHRA and CDR2 YSYEKL. Trimming at V came to 4 bases and at J to 3 bases, leaving 13 bases not matched to a gene. The CDR3 consists of 17 residues.

The CDR3: CASSLGQGRETQYF. CDR3 bases: TGCGCCAGCAGCTTGGGGCAGGGGAGAGAGACCCAGTACTTC. This chain uses TRBV5-1 with TRBJ2-5; possible D gene TRBD1, 6 bases. The CDR3 spans 14 residues. The V end lost 0 bases, the J end lost 4 bases, and 10 bases lay between the germline ends. Germline values: CDR1 SGHRS, CDR2 YFSETQ.

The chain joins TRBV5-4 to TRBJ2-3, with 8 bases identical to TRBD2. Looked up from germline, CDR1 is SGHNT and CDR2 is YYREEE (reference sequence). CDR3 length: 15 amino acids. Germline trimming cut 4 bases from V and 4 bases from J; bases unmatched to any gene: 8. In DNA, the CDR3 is TGTGCCAGCAGCCGTCCGGGACTAGAGGCAGATACGCAGTATTTT. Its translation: CASSRPGLEADTQYF.

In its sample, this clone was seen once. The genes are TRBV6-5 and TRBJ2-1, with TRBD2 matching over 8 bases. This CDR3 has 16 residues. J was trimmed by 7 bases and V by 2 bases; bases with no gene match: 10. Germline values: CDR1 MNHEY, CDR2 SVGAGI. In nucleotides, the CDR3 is TGTGCCAGCAGTTACGGGAGCGGGGGAGTTAGAAATGAGCAGTTCTTC. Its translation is CASSYGSGGVRNEQFF.

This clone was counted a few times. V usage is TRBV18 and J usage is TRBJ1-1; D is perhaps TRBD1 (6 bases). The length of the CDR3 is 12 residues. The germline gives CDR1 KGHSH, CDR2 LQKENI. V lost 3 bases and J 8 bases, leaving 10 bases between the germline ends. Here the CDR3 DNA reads TGTGCCAGCTCACCCAGGACAGCAGAAGCTTTCTTT. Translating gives CASSPRTAEAFF.

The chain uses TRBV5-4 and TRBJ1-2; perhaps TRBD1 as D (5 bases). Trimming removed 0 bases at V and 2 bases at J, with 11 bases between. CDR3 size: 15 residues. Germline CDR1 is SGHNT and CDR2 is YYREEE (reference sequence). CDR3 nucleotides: TGTGCCAGCAGCTTGGGGGGGACTTTAAACTATGGCTACACCTTC. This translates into CASSLGGTLNYGYTF.

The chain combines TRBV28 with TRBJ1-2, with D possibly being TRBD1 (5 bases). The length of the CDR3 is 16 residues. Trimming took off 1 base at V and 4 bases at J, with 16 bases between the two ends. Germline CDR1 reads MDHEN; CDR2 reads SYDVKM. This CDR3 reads CASSLLGAGNLYGYTF. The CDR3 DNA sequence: TGTGCCAGCAGTTTATTAGGGGCGGGGAACCTCTATGGCTACACCTTC.

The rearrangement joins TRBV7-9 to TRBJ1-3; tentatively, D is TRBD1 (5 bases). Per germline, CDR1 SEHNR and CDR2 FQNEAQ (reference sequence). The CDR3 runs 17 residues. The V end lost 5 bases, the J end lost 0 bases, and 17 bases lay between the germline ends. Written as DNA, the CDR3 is TGTGCCAGCAGCCCCAGGCTTAGCAGGGACTCTGGAAACACCATATATTTT. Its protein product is CASSPRLSRDSGNTIYF.

This chain's CDR3 is CASSFSPSTSGSTDTQYF. The CDR3 DNA sequence: TGCGCCAGCAGCTTCAGCCCGTCGACTAGCGGGAGCACAGATACGCAGTATTTT. The chain recombines TRBV5-1 with TRBJ2-3; 10 bases line up with TRBD2. CDR1 SGHRS and CDR2 YFSETQ come from the germline V gene. V lost 2 bases to trimming and J lost 0 bases; unmatched junction nucleotides: 9. The CDR3 spans 18 residues.